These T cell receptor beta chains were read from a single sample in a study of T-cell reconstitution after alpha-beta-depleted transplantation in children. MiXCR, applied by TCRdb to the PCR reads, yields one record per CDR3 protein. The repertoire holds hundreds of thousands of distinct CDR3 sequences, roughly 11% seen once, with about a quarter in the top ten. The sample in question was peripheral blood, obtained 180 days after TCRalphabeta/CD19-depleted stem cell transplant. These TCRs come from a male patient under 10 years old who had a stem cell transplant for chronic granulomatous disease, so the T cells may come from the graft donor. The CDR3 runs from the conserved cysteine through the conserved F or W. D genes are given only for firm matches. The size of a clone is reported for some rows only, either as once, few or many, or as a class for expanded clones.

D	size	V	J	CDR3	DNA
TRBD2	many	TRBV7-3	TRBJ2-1	CASSQAGLYNEQFF	TGTGCCAGCAGCCAAGCGGGACTGTACAATGAGCAGTTCTTC
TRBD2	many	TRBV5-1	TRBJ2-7	CASSLEALAGSSEQYF	TGCGCCAGCAGCTTGGAGGCACTAGCGGGAAGCTCTGAGCAGTACTTC
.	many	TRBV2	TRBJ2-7	CASYNPGTGHFYEQYF	TGTGCCAGTTACAACCCTGGGACGGGACACTTTTACGAGCAGTACTTC
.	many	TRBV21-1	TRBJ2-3	CASRLTREGDTQYF	TGTGCCAGCAGACTCACCCGTGAGGGGGATACGCAGTATTTT
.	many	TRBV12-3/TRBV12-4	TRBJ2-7	CASSFTPSSYEQYF	TGTGCCAGCAGCTTTACCCCTAGCTCCTACGAGCAGTACTTC
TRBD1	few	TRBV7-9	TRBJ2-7	CASSKSLTGSYEQYF	TGTGCCAGCAGCAAATCCCTGACAGGGTCCTACGAGCAGTACTTC
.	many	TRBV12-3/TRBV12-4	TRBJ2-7	CASSRFSTGSTYEQYF	TGTGCCAGCAGCCGATTCTCCACAGGGTCAACCTACGAGCAGTACTTC
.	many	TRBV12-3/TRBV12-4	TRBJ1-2	CASSFQAVYGYTF	TGTGCCAGCAGTTTTCAGGCCGTCTATGGCTACACCTTC
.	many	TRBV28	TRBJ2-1	CASSPRTAAYNEQFF	TGTGCCAGCAGTCCACGGACAGCGGCCTACAATGAGCAGTTCTTC
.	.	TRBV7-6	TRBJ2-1	CASSLAGAYNEQLF	TGTGCCAGCAGCTTAGCGGGGGCCTACAATGAGCAGCTCTTC
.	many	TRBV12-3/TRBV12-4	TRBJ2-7	CANRRQFYEQYF	TGTGCCAACCGAAGACAGTTCTACGAGCAGTACTTC
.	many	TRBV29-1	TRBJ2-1	CSVRDGIDNEQFF	TGCAGCGTCCGCGATGGGATCGACAATGAGCAGTTCTTC
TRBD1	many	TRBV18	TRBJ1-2	CASSPTDRADGYTF	TGTGCCAGCTCACCAACGGACAGGGCGGATGGCTACACCTTC
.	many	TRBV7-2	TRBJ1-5	CASSLGGPLGQPQHF	TGTGCCAGCAGCTTAGGTGGGCCCTTAGGCCAGCCCCAGCATTTT
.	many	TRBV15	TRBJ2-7	CATSRDWDNYEQYF	TGTGCCACCAGCAGAGATTGGGACAACTACGAGCAGTACTTC
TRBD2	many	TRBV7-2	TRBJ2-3	CASSAPGLATDTQYF	TGTGCCAGCAGCGCACCGGGACTAGCAACAGATACGCAGTATTTT
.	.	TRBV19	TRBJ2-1	CASRNQGRPYNEQFF	TGTGCCAGTAGAAACCAGGGGCGACCCTACAATGAGCAGTTCTTC
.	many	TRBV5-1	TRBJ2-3	CASSAGDSSTDTQYF	TGCGCCAGCAGCGCAGGGGATTCTAGCACAGATACGCAGTATTTT
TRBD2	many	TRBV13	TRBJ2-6	CASSFGGTRANVLTF	TGTGCCAGCAGCTTTGGAGGGACTAGGGCCAACGTCCTGACTTTC
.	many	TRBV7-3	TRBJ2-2	CASSTNPWGANTGELFF	TGTGCCAGCAGCACTAACCCCTGGGGGGCGAACACCGGGGAGCTGTTTTTT
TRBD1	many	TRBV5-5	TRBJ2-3	CASSLTTGGVDTQYF	TGTGCCAGCAGCTTGACAACAGGGGGCGTAGATACGCAGTATTTT
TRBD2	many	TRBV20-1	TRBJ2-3	CSPIGGDTDTQYF	TGCAGTCCCATCGGGGGGGACACAGATACGCAGTATTTT
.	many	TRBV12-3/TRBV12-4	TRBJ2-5	CASSLQIRQETQYF	TGTGCCAGCAGTTTGCAGATCCGTCAAGAGACCCAGTACTTC
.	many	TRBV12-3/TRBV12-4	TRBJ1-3	CASSSPSPKTGFGNTIYF	TGTGCCAGCAGTTCCCCCTCCCCTAAGACAGGCTTCGGAAACACCATATATTTT
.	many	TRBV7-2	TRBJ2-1	CASSLGEGDDNEQFF	TGTGCCAGCAGCTTAGGAGAGGGAGACGACAATGAGCAGTTCTTC
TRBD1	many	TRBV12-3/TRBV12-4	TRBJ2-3	CAKSDRGDDTQYF	TGTGCTAAATCGGACAGGGGGGATGATACGCAGTATTTT
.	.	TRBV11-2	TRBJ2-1	CACSDTGFYDNEQFF	TGTGCCTGCAGTGATACAGGGTTTTACGACAATGAGCAGTTCTTC
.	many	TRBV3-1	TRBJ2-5	CASSQPQGYQETQYF	TGTGCCAGCAGCCAACCGCAGGGTTACCAAGAGACCCAGTACTTC
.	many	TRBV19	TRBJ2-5	CASSPYRDKEETQYF	TGTGCCAGTAGTCCATACAGGGATAAGGAAGAGACCCAGTACTTC